The 15 T cell receptor beta chains reported below all come from one sample, sequenced in a study of cytomegalovirus exposure and HLA in healthy donors. PCR involved 60 Vbeta and 13 Jbeta primers. Libraries were prepared by immunoSEQ multiplex PCR; TCRdb keeps only in-frame clonotypes and omits some of them. Of some 190,000 clones in the sample, about 88% were seen once. The sequenced sample consisted of PBMCs. Receptors were obtained from a woman aged 18-29 years in good health and CMV-seronegative.

CDR3 residues: CASSFGRDNQPQHF. In DNA form, the CDR3 reads TGCGCCAGCAGCTTTGGGCGGGACAATCAGCCCCAGCATTTT. This sequence joins TRBV5-1 and TRBJ1-5; D is unclear. In germline, CDR1 is SGHRS, CDR2 YFSETQ. The ends were cut back, 2 bases at V and 3 bases at J, with 9 bases in the middle. This CDR3 contains 14 residues.

The chain uses TRBV6-1 and TRBJ2-2; D uncertain. The V gene lost 2 bases and the J gene lost 3 bases, with 4 bases spanning the gap. Germline lookup yields CDR1 MNHNS and CDR2 SASEGT. The length of the CDR3 is 13 residues. DNA of the CDR3: TGTGCCAGCAGTGAACCGTACACCGGGGAGCTGTTTTTT. Protein: CASSEPYTGELFF.

V usage is TRBV15 and J usage is TRBJ2-7; D uncertain. Trimming took 1 base from V and 4 from J, leaving 14 bases between them. Germline-derived CDR1 and CDR2 are LNHNV and YYDKDF (reference sequence). CDR3 length equals 15 residues. The CDR3 loop is CATSRGRTDRYEQYF. CDR3 DNA: TGTGCCACCAGCAGAGGCCGTACAGACCGATACGAGCAGTACTTC.

This sequence joins TRBV27 and TRBJ2-5, with D tentatively TRBD1 (6 bases). The DNA end is a closer match to TRBJ2-7, so the J assignment may be wrong. The CDR3 covers 13 residues. CDR1 is MNHEY and CDR2 is SMNVEV in the germline V gene (reference sequence). The CDR3 nucleotides read TGTGCCAGCAGTCCAAGGACAGCTTACGAGCAGTACTTC. It is translated as CASSPRTAYEQYF.

The V and J genes are TRBV9 and TRBJ2-5; TRBD2 matches at 12 bases. Trimming removed 0 bases from V and 5 bases from J; junction bases left unmatched: 5. This CDR3 has 16 amino acids. From germline, CDR1 is SGDLS and CDR2 YYNGEE. Here the CDR3 reads CASSVASGRARETQYF. CDR3 nucleotide sequence: TGTGCCAGCAGCGTAGCTAGCGGGAGGGCCCGGGAGACCCAGTACTTC.

The chain joins TRBV6-1 to TRBJ2-3, with TRBD2 matching over 11 bases. The junction had 0 bases not matched to a gene; V was cut back by 6 bases and J by 4 bases. CDR3 length: 13 amino acids. Germline values: CDR1 MNHNS, CDR2 SASEGT. For the CDR3, the DNA is TGTGCCAGCAGGACTAGCGGGGCAGATACGCAGTATTTT. Translation gives CASRTSGADTQYF.

V and J are TRBV5-4 and TRBJ1-2; D may be TRBD1 (6 bases). Germline V gene sequence: CDR1 SGHNT, CDR2 YYREEE (reference sequence). This CDR3 spans 13 amino acids. V shed 4 bases and J shed 1 base, with 8 bases lying between them. The CDR3 DNA follows: TGTGCCAGCAGCGAGGACAGTAACTATGGCTACACCTTC. Translated, it gives CASSEDSNYGYTF. Filled out from reference TRBV5-4 and TRBJ1-2, the complete variable domain reads ETGVTQSPTHLIKTRGQQVTLRCSSQSGHNTVSWYQQALGQGPQFIFQYYREEENGRGNFPPRFSGLQFPNYSSELNVNALELDDSALYLCASSEDSNYGYTFGSGTRLTVV.

V and J are TRBV19 and TRBJ2-5; 7 positions match TRBD2. Germline lookup yields CDR1 LNHDA and CDR2 SQIVND (reference sequence). Trimming removed 5 bases from V and 2 bases from J; junction bases left unmatched: 5. The length of the CDR3 is 14 residues. CDR3 nucleotides: TGTGCCAGTAGTCTAGCGGCGGTACAAGAGACCCAGTACTTC. Protein product: CASSLAAVQETQYF.

This clone was seen just once. The rearrangement links TRBV27 to TRBJ1-3; D is unresolved. V lost 5 bases, J lost 9 bases, and 23 bases lay in between. This CDR3 has 16 residues. Germline CDR1 reads MNHEY; CDR2 reads SMNVEV (reference sequence). CDR3 nucleotide sequence: TGTGCCAGCAGTGCTCCCGGCGCGGGGAAGGAGAGCACCATATATTTT. It encodes CASSAPGAGKESTIYF.

The genes are TRBV5-5 and TRBJ2-5; possibly TRBD1 for D (6 bases). The germline V and J ends were trimmed by 4 bases and 7 bases, with 20 bases remaining between them. The germline CDR1 and CDR2 sequences are SGHKS and YYEKEE (reference sequence). This CDR3 region has 15 residues. CDR3 region: CASSVAQGIYGTQYF. DNA for the CDR3: TGTGCCAGCAGCGTAGCCCAGGGGATTTATGGGACCCAGTACTTC.

This clone was seen once. The chain carries TRBV19 and TRBJ1-6, with D tentatively TRBD1 (6 bases). This CDR3 contains 15 residues. CDR1 is LNHDA, CDR2 SQIVND, per germline (reference sequence). V shed 2 bases and J shed 10 bases, with 15 bases lying between them. CDR3 loop: CASSISAGAGSPLHF. The CDR3 nucleotides read TGTGCCAGTAGTATAAGTGCAGGGGCCGGATCACCCCTCCACTTT.

This chain joins TRBV19 and TRBJ2-7; 8 nucleotides agree with TRBD2. This CDR3 has 13 residues. Germline V gene sequence: CDR1 LNHDA, CDR2 SQIVND (reference sequence). The V gene end was trimmed by 11 bases and the J gene end by 1 base; junction bases not matched to a gene: 7. CDR3 region: CACSGGISYEQYF. Here the CDR3 DNA reads TGTGCCTGTTCGGGGGGGATTTCCTACGAGCAGTACTTC.

The V gene is TRBV5-4, the J gene TRBJ2-1; 13 bases align to TRBD2. Losses at the gene ends were 4 bases for V and 2 bases for J; bases not matched to a gene: 3. The germline V gene encodes CDR1 SGHNT and CDR2 YYREEE (reference sequence). The CDR3 runs 16 residues. CDR3 bases: TGTGCCAGCAGCCCCGGGACTAGCGGGACCTACAATGAGCAGTTCTTC. Translated: CASSPGTSGTYNEQFF.

This chain joins TRBV5-1 and TRBJ1-1; 8 positions match TRBD1. Germline CDR1 reads SGHRS; CDR2 reads YFSETQ. There are 14 residues in the CDR3. Trimming took 4 bases from V and 6 from J; bases not matched to a gene: 8. The CDR3 DNA is TGCGCCAGCAGCAGGACAGGGATTGGCTCTGAAGCTTTCTTT. This gives the protein CASSRTGIGSEAFF.

The chain combines TRBV28 with TRBJ2-7; D might be TRBD2 (5 bases). Per germline, CDR1 MDHEN and CDR2 SYDVKM. This CDR3 is 14 amino acids long. V was clipped by 7 bases and J by 2 bases, with 15 bases between them. Here the CDR3 DNA reads TGTGCCAGCAATCCCGTCGGGGAGCCCTACGAGCAGTACTTC. It codes for CASNPVGEPYEQYF.